This section outlines one TCR beta chain sequence together with its context. This clone's antigen is unknown. The sequenced fragment ends 3 residues before the CDR3 boundary, so the rest is inferred from the germline J gene. Every participant had a single incident cervical HPV16 infection, and prevalent HPV16 infections were excluded. Cervical HPV DNA was detected with MY09/MY11 PCR, and genotyping was done with dot-blot hybridization. Roughly 15 mL of heparinized blood was centrifuged, after which the buffy coat was aliquoted, frozen at -30 degrees C, and then stored at -80 degrees C. QIAGEN kits were used to extract genomic DNA from the buffy coat specimens. In the germline V gene (reference sequence), CDR1 corresponds to GTSNPN and CDR2 to SVGIG. V is cut back by 1 base and J by 3 bases, with 8 bases in the junction unmatched. The CDR3 holds 15 amino acids from the cysteine to the phenylalanine. The CDR3 was read in part: 36 bases, with the frame set at base 1.

TCR beta CDR3 regions were amplified by multiplex PCR from an average of about 1,100 ng genomic DNA per sample using the immunoSEQ assay. The assay corrected primer bias using a complete synthetic TCR repertoire to establish an amplification baseline. The amplicons were sequenced on the Illumina platform. As for the original processing: Sequences were error-corrected by clustering with frequency ratios and a modified nearest-neighbor algorithm and were then analyzed in the immunoSEQ Analyzer with IMGT gene definitions. At each rarefaction depth, TCR richness and evenness were averaged over 20 rarefaction repeats, and samples with fewer sequences than the depth were excluded. V, D and J gene relative abundances were compared between groups with Wilcoxon rank sum tests, applying FDR correction. In the blinded duplicates, the intraclass correlation was approximately 96% for TCR richness and averaged about 80% across 55 to 75 gene segments. TCRdb obtained this table from immuneACCESS and retained in-frame rearrangements with V and J assigned. These tables miss some clones; where compared with another copy, unresolved V genes account for less than half of the shortfall, and the remainder is unexplained. V and J calls and clone size are copied from that table; D and trimming were computed from the DNA. The sample's records list 45,000 to 50,000 clones. The top ten clonotypes cover approximately 40% of the sample.

The data belong to a study of T cells in women clearing cervical HPV infection (dated 2018 in TCRdb). General notes on the study: The cases were about two dozen women with histologically confirmed HPV16-related CIN3 or worse, and 2 of those women had invasive cancers. The controls were around 26 women whose single incident HPV16 infection cleared within 12 months with no development of precancer or cancer. Case blood was taken at the visit when the lesion was first identified, whereas control blood was taken when infection was no longer detected. For cases, the median interval between lesion detection and blood sampling was about 150 days, with an interquartile range of roughly 85 to 220 days. Since only a few of the women had HLA typing available, the possibility that HLA type was acting as a confounder could not be ruled out. The exploratory proof-of-principle case-control study was nested within the Guanacaste HPV Natural History Study in Costa Rica and compared TCR repertoires across cervical HPV16 outcomes. Cases and controls were matched on year of sample collection and on age within five years. Cases had a median age of approximately 35 years and controls had a median age of 38, with no significant differences in baseline characteristics. In the parent cohort, some 10,000 women aged 18 or older were enrolled in Guanacaste, Costa Rica, during about 1992 to 1994 and then followed for under nine years. Five blinded duplicates per group were added as quality controls, giving around 60 samples: about 50 participants and 10 replicates. Points the paper makes about the study in general: TRBV6-7 relative abundance was lower in cases than in controls (around 0.11% versus 0.15%; Bonferroni P = 0.0008). Because of the cross-sectional design, the study could not determine whether the associations came before infection or resulted from infection, and neither effector/memory subsets nor HPV-specific T cells were isolated. Random forest classifiers that combined richness and V gene abundances separated cases from controls with an estimated AUC of about 0.8. TCR repertoire richness was significantly higher in CIN3+ cases than in controls across sequencing depths, while evenness did not differ. T-cell numbers per sample were unknown, so richness differences could reflect varying T-cell content rather than repertoire biology.

Specimen: blood buffy coat. The chain is encoded by TRBV30 joined to TRBJ1-2; TRBD1 agrees with 7 junctional bases. The receptor comes from a woman between 18 and 70 years old with a cervical HPV16 infection that either progressed to CIN3+ or cleared (not recorded which). The part of the CDR3 DNA that was read is TGTGCCTGGAGTGACGGACAGGTTGGATACTATGGC. Translated, it gives CAWSDGQVGYYG. The CDR3 reads in full as CAWSDGQVGYYGYTF.